This record concerns one T cell receptor beta chain sequence. The assay was immunoSEQ multiplex PCR, and TCRdb's table has in-frame clones only and misses some. The sample has 100,000 to 150,000 clones; approximately 83% are singletons. This CDR3 comprises 16 residues. Germline V gene lookup returns CDR1 LNHNV and CDR2 YYDKDF (reference sequence). Trimming removed 1 base from V and 5 bases from J; junction bases left unmatched: 8. This sample was taken from a study of cytotoxic CD8 clonotypes in ibrutinib-treated CLL. The TCR sequence derives from a human donor with chronic lymphocytic leukemia. The sample in question was PBMCs, obtained after 24 months of ibrutinib treatment. The V call is TRBV15, the J call TRBJ2-4; 7 bases align to TRBD2. The CDR3 is CATSRVAGATQNIQYF. DNA for the CDR3: TGTGCCACCAGCAGAGTCGCGGGAGCGACTCAAAACATTCAGTACTTC.